Shown below are 9 T cell receptor beta chains from a single sample sequenced in a study of blood T cell repertoires in COVID-19. Clones were sequenced by immunoSEQ multiplex PCR, and TCRdb holds only the in-frame ones, with some missing. The profile shows 99,000 or so clones, 65% to 90% of them singletons. Sequencing used peripheral blood. The receptors stem from a man aged 60 to 69 with acute or convalescent COVID-19.

The V call is TRBV2, the J call TRBJ2-7, with TRBD2 matching 12 bases. Germline V CDR1 and CDR2: SNHLY, FYNNEI. CDR3 length equals 14 residues. The trim removed 6 bases at V and 1 base at J, leaving 1 base unmatched. Here the CDR3 reads CASSLAGGSYEQYF. The CDR3 coding sequence is TGTGCCAGCAGCCTAGCGGGGGGGTCCTACGAGCAGTACTTC.

The chain links TRBV5-1 to TRBJ2-2; tentatively, D is TRBD2 (5 bases). With 2 bases removed from V and 2 bases from J, the gap between germline ends came to 13 bases. The germline gives CDR1 SGHRS, CDR2 YFSETQ. The CDR3 has 16 amino acids. CDR3 amino acids: CASSFSSSTNTGELFF. The CDR3 DNA reads TGCGCCAGCAGCTTCTCGTCTAGCACTAACACCGGGGAGCTGTTTTTT.

The chain employs TRBV30 and TRBJ1-4; no reliable D call. This CDR3 is 13 amino acids long. Germline CDR1 is GTSNPN and CDR2 is SVGIG (reference sequence). Trimming shortened V by 0 bases and J by 5 bases, and 7 bases separated the two germline ends. The CDR3 is CAWSVQLNEKLFF. CDR3 sequence (DNA): TGTGCCTGGAGTGTACAACTAAATGAAAAACTGTTTTTT.

This clone appeared a few times. The gene calls are TRBV11-2 and TRBJ2-1; 7 nucleotides line up with TRBD1. Germline V gene sequence: CDR1 SGHAT, CDR2 FQNNGV. The CDR3 extends over 16 amino acids. Losses at the gene ends were 5 bases for V and 7 bases for J; bases not matched to a gene: 14. The CDR3 spells CASSPRQGNHGNEQFF. The CDR3 region has the DNA TGTGCCAGCAGCCCGCGACAGGGTAACCATGGGAATGAGCAGTTCTTC.

The chain links TRBV28 to TRBJ2-1, with 14 positions matching TRBD2. V lost 5 bases, J lost 10 bases, and 7 bases stayed unmatched. CDR1 is MDHEN, CDR2 SYDVKM, per germline. This CDR3 has 15 residues. CDR3 residues: CASSVAGLAGVEQFF. As DNA, the CDR3 is TGTGCCAGCAGTGTCGCGGGACTAGCGGGAGTGGAGCAGTTCTTC.

The genes are TRBV21-1 and TRBJ1-4. TRBV21-1 is noted as a pseudogene. The CDR3 is 14 residues long. CDR3 nucleotides: TGTGCCAGCAGCAACCACCAACTTGTCGAAAAACTGTTTTTT. It specifies CASSNHQLVEKLFF.

This clone was seen more than once but under ten times. The rearrangement uses TRBV7-9 and TRBJ2-1; 10 positions agree with TRBD2. Germline V lookup: CDR1 SEHNR, CDR2 FQNEAQ (reference sequence). V trimming: 5 bases; J trimming: 1 base; junction bases outside the gene matches: 5. This CDR3 is built from 16 residues. The CDR3: CASSPGTSESYNEQFF. The CDR3 coding sequence is TGTGCCAGCAGCCCGGGGACTAGCGAATCCTACAATGAGCAGTTCTTC.

CDR3: CASSTTASTDTQYF. In nucleotides, the CDR3 is TGTGCCAGCAGCACCACAGCCAGCACAGATACGCAGTATTTT. The chain couples TRBV7-9 to TRBJ2-3; D uncertain. In germline, CDR1 is SEHNR, CDR2 FQNEAQ (reference sequence). This CDR3 is built from 14 residues. Between the trimmed V and J ends, which lost 5 bases and 0 bases, there was a span of 9 bases.

This chain joins TRBV6-6 and TRBJ1-2; 9 bases map to TRBD1. V shed 5 bases, J shed 7 bases, and the junction held 5 bases outside the gene matches. Germline values: CDR1 MNHNY, CDR2 SVGAGI (reference sequence). The length of the CDR3 is 13 residues. CDR3: CASSPGTGLGYTF. The CDR3 nucleotides are TGTGCCAGCAGTCCCGGGACAGGGCTTGGCTACACCTTC.